The entry below describes one TCR beta chain. This receptor's antigen is unknown. Base qualities are missing; no much larger clone stands one base away. In the germline V gene, CDR1 corresponds to SGHTA and CDR2 to FQGNSA. Between the V and J ends, shortened by 2 bases and 8 bases respectively, the junction contains 20 bases. From the cysteine through the phenylalanine, the CDR3 covers 16 amino acids. Only the CDR3 DNA stays, 48 bases, in frame from base 1. Patients with a history of autoimmune disease or receiving systemic immunosuppression were excluded from the trial. In every dose cohort, peripheral blood was drawn for TCR sequencing at baseline, cycle 4 day 1, and cycle 7 day 1. The samples were drawn from a first-in-human, open-label, multicenter phase I dose-escalation trial of ivuxolimab. Adults with locally advanced or metastatic head and neck squamous cell, hepatocellular, melanoma or renal cell carcinoma were enrolled in the trial. Before TCR sequencing, CD4+ T cells and CD8+ T cells were sorted from peripheral blood as separate populations.

This sample was included in a study of OX40 agonist ivuxolimab in advanced cancers. In the study overall: Ivuxolimab, which targeted the costimulatory receptor OX40 (CD134), was an agonistic, fully human IgG2 monoclonal antibody. The dose-escalation cohort was about 83% male with a mean age of roughly 62 years, ranging from 23 to 79. The monotherapy dose-escalation portion (N of about 50 patients) of the phase I ivuxolimab trial is reported in the paper. Patients were allowed to have had prior anti-PD-1, anti-PD-L1 or anti-CTLA-4 therapy, and 30% to 40% of the dose-escalation patients had previously received checkpoint inhibitors. Intravenous ivuxolimab was administered to patients every 2 weeks at six dose levels: 0.01, 0.1, 0.3, 1.5, 3 and 10 mg/kg. Partial responses occurred in three dose-escalation patients: two with cutaneous melanoma and one with hepatocellular carcinoma. Of the 52 patients in dose escalation, around 20 had hepatocellular carcinoma, roughly 15 had melanoma, 9 had renal cell carcinoma and 9 had head and neck cancer. Peripheral TCRbeta sequencing was intended to test whether TCR sequence diversity was altered and clonal T-cell expansion was caused by ivuxolimab. Overall results and qualifications from the work: Partial responders in the 0.1-3.0 mg/kg groups had among the lowest normalized peripheral clonal expansion, especially among CD8+ T cells. At doses of 0.1 to 3.0 mg/kg, clonal expansion of both CD4+ and CD8+ blood T cells was observed from baseline to week 6. The antigen specificity of the clonally expanded peripheral T cells was not determined. On average, CD8+ T cells showed more expanded clones than CD4+ T cells after ivuxolimab. Low levels of normalized T-cell clonal expansion were also seen in some nonresponding patients.

To sequence the TCRbeta CDR3 region, genomic DNA was isolated from the sorted cells. TCRbeta CDR3 regions were sequenced using the immunoSEQ Assay. TCRdb obtained this table from immuneACCESS and retained in-frame rearrangements with V and J assigned. These tables miss some clones; where compared with another copy, unresolved V genes account for less than half of the shortfall, and the remainder is unexplained. The sample contains 45,000 to 55,000 clones, approximately 79% of them found a single time. The top ten clones comprise over 1.5% of the sample. The chain joins TRBV7-2 to TRBJ2-3, and the D gene may be TRBD2, 5 bases matching. This TCR was sampled from an adult with an advanced solid tumor such as melanoma, head and neck, liver or kidney cancer. Sequencing was performed on CD4+ or CD8+ T cells sorted from blood, taken in a trial of the OX40 agonist ivuxolimab. CDR3 reads: CASSLSPGPGKSTQYF. The DNA is as follows: TGTGCCAGCAGCTTAAGTCCTGGTCCGGGAAAATCTACGCAGTATTTT.